The 16 T cell receptor beta chains reported below all come from one sample, sequenced in a study of cytomegalovirus exposure and HLA in healthy donors. Use of 60 Vbeta and 13 Jbeta primers characterized the PCR. Measured with immunoSEQ multiplex PCR; TCRdb has only the in-frame clones, and not every one. The sample holds 150,000 to 200,000 clones, 65% to 85% seen once. Sample: PBMCs. All receptors derive from a woman between 45 and 60 years old in good health and CMV-seropositive.

J is TRBJ1-1 and V is TRBV11-2; 8 nucleotides agree with TRBD1. With V trimmed by 3 bases and J by 5 bases, 8 bases remained unmatched. This CDR3 comprises 15 residues. Germline V gene data show CDR1 as SGHAT and CDR2 as FQNNGV. CDR3 region: CASSLAGQVGTEAFF. CDR3 bases: TGTGCCAGCAGCTTGGCGGGACAGGTCGGGACTGAAGCTTTCTTT.

This chain connects TRBV5-1 to TRBJ2-3; 7 positions agree with TRBD2. Germline V lookup: CDR1 SGHRS, CDR2 YFSETQ. The J segment lost 3 bases and the V segment lost 4 bases, leaving 11 bases of the junction unmatched. The CDR3 consists of 16 residues. The CDR3, as DNA: TGCGCCAGCAGCGCCTTGGGAGGGAGTGGGACAGATACGCAGTATTTT. Protein: CASSALGGSGTDTQYF.

The chain carries TRBV7-9 and TRBJ1-5; 9 bases are a match to TRBD1. Trimming took 8 bases from V and 5 from J; bases not matched to a gene: 10. The CDR3 extends over 15 amino acids. Looked up from germline, CDR1 is SEHNR and CDR2 is FQNEAQ (reference sequence). The chain's CDR3 is CASQTGQGWDQPQHF. In DNA, the CDR3 is TGTGCCAGCCAAACGGGACAGGGCTGGGATCAGCCCCAGCATTTT.

CDR3 bases: TGTGCCAGCTCACCAGGCCCCGAAGTGGATGGCTACACCTTC. It is translated as CASSPGPEVDGYTF. The chain uses TRBV18 and TRBJ1-2; D gene ambiguous. Germline V CDR1 and CDR2: KGHSH, LQKENI. V lost 2 bases and J 6 bases, leaving 13 bases between the germline ends. This CDR3 spans 14 amino acids.

V gene TRBV28 combines with J gene TRBJ1-3; D might be TRBD1 (5 bases). The CDR3 is made up of 17 amino acids. Germline lookup yields CDR1 MDHEN and CDR2 SYDVKM. Trimming took 7 bases from V and 0 from J, leaving 19 bases between them. DNA of the CDR3: TGTGCCAGCATCAGCCCGCAGGAGGGGCTCTCTGGAAACACCATATATTTT. Its translation is CASISPQEGLSGNTIYF.

The V gene is TRBV5-1, the J gene TRBJ2-1; 7 nucleotides agree with TRBD2. The J segment lost 12 bases and the V segment lost 4 bases, leaving 10 bases of the junction unmatched. From germline, CDR1 is SGHRS and CDR2 YFSETQ. The length of the CDR3 is 13 residues. This CDR3 is CASSLYPGEGQFF. Here the CDR3 DNA reads TGCGCCAGCAGCCTCTACCCGGGGGAGGGGCAGTTCTTC.

The rearrangement uses TRBV19 and TRBJ1-4; a possible D gene is TRBD1 (6 bases). The CDR3 spans 14 residues. V was cut by 10 bases and J by 4 bases, with 16 bases left in between. Germline V gene lookup returns CDR1 LNHDA and CDR2 SQIVND (reference sequence). As DNA, the CDR3 is TGTGCCACCACGGCGGGGGGCATTAATGAAAAACTGTTTTTT. The encoded protein is CATTAGGINEKLFF.

This clone was recorded only once. The J gene is TRBJ2-1, the V gene TRBV4-1, with 10 bases matching TRBD2. The CDR3 runs to 16 residues. From germline, CDR1 is MGHRA and CDR2 YSYEKL. V trimming: 0 bases; J trimming: 6 bases; junction bases outside the gene matches: 5. This chain's CDR3 is CASSQERLAGANEQFF. The DNA for the CDR3 is TGCGCCAGCAGCCAAGAGCGGCTAGCGGGGGCCAATGAGCAGTTCTTC.

J is TRBJ2-7 and V is TRBV7-9, with 15 bases that match TRBD2. With 3 bases clipped from V and 3 bases from J, the junction kept 9 bases outside the gene matches. This CDR3 is 18 amino acids long. Germline CDR1 reads SEHNR; CDR2 reads FQNEAQ (reference sequence). CDR3 sequence: CASSFLGLAGGNVYEQYF. CDR3 bases: TGTGCCAGCAGCTTCTTGGGACTAGCGGGAGGAAATGTCTACGAGCAGTACTTC.

The gene calls are TRBV15 and TRBJ1-1; D is perhaps TRBD1 (5 bases). Germline V gene lookup returns CDR1 LNHNV and CDR2 YYDKDF (reference sequence). Between the trimmed V and J ends, which lost 0 bases and 10 bases, there was a span of 15 bases. CDR3 size: 14 residues. The CDR3 DNA sequence: TGTGCCACCAGCAGAGATAGAGTACAGGAGGGAGCTTTCTTT. Amino acids: CATSRDRVQEGAFF.

The chain carries TRBV28 and TRBJ1-5, with no clear D. The length of the CDR3 is 16 residues. V lost 7 bases, J lost 0 bases, and 16 bases lay in between. CDR1 MDHEN and CDR2 SYDVKM come from the germline V gene. The CDR3 region is CASTFFQSYSNQPQHF. CDR3 DNA sequence: TGTGCCAGCACCTTCTTCCAGTCTTATAGCAATCAGCCCCAGCATTTT.

V gene TRBV2 combines with J gene TRBJ1-2; 9 positions agree with TRBD1. CDR1 SNHLY and CDR2 FYNNEI come from the germline V gene. The V segment lost 3 bases and the J segment 6 bases; nucleotides outside the gene matches: 11. CDR3 length: 16 amino acids. The DNA of the CDR3 is TGTGCCAGCAGTGACGGGGGGGCTGACAGGGGGAATGGCTACACCTTC. Translation gives CASSDGGADRGNGYTF. The full variable domain, its missing parts supplied by reference TRBV2 and TRBJ1-2, is EPEVTQTPSHQVTQMGQEVILRCVPISNHLYFYWYRQILGQKVEFLVSFYNNEISEKSEIFDDQFSVERPDGSNFTLKIRSTKLEDSAMYFCASSDGGADRGNGYTFGSGTRLTVV.

This chain links TRBV29-1 with TRBJ2-5; D unresolved. The J call is in doubt because the DNA end fits TRBJ2-7 better. There are 13 residues in the CDR3. CDR1 is SQVTM, CDR2 ANQGSEA, per germline. CDR3 sequence: CSVLQFPPYEQYF. The DNA of the CDR3 is TGCAGCGTTTTACAGTTTCCCCCCTACGAGCAGTACTTC.

This clone was seen a single time. This chain joins TRBV5-4 and TRBJ2-7; D is unresolved. Trimming took 6 bases from V and 2 from J, leaving 15 bases between them. Looked up from germline, CDR1 is SGHNT and CDR2 is YYREEE (reference sequence). This CDR3 spans 14 amino acids. The CDR3, as DNA: TGTGCCAGCACAGTTGGCGGTTCTCCCTACGAGCAGTACTTC. Encoded protein: CASTVGGSPYEQYF.

This clone was detected only a few times. V and J are TRBV4-2 and TRBJ2-7; 7 bases map to TRBD1. The CDR3 covers 14 residues. The V and J ends lost 4 bases and 3 bases, in that order; junction bases with no gene match: 6. CDR1 is LGHNA and CDR2 is YNFKEQ in the germline V gene. The CDR3 DNA is TGTGCCAGCAGCCCAACAGGGGCGGGCTACGAGCAGTACTTC. Amino acid sequence: CASSPTGAGYEQYF.

This clone was seen more than once but under ten times. The rearrangement uses TRBV7-2 and TRBJ2-2; D is undetermined. Germline V CDR1 and CDR2: SGHTA, FQGNSA. V lost 5 bases and J lost 7, with 11 bases in between. The CDR3 is made up of 13 amino acids. This CDR3 reads CASSRMLVGELFF. For the CDR3, the DNA is TGTGCCAGCAGCCGCATGTTAGTCGGGGAGCTGTTTTTT.